This T cell receptor (beta chain) was identified in a study of shared clonotypes between healthy human individuals. Findings and limits, study-wide: The researchers took only blood, and tissue repertoires probably look different. The study found lower generation probabilities in non-shared clonotypes than in those shared by all four donors.

Each PCR replicate from the sorted subsets contained 150 to 250 ng DNA, which is around 30,000 T cell genomes. Sequencing was performed with immunoSEQ multiplex PCR; in TCRdb, only in-frame clones are kept and a portion is missing. The sample shows some 2 million clones, about 95% of them seen only once. From germline, CDR1 is SGHRS and CDR2 YFSETQ. The V end was cut by 4 bases, the J end by 4 bases, with 9 bases between. The CDR3 is made up of 13 amino acids. A remark on this clone: Its specificity is not known.

Only CD45RO-negative cells positively selected for CCR7 counted as naive CD8 cells, so terminally differentiated effector memory CD45RA+ cells were excluded. Donors comprised healthy HIV-negative adults lacking recent acute infections or vaccinations. The TCR sequence derives from a young man in good health. Sequencing used naive CD8+ T cells sorted from blood. The chain links TRBV5-1 to TRBJ1-3; D gene uncertain. This CDR3 is CASSPESGNTIYF. DNA of the CDR3: TGCGCCAGCAGCCCAGAATCCGGAAACACCATATATTTT.